Given below is one TCR beta chain in context. These data are taken from a study of blood T cell repertoires in COVID-19. The wider study: Researchers got acute and convalescent COVID-19 samples from the United States, Italy and Spain. From T cells, B-cell-depleted T cells, or PBMCs came the material, which was cDNA or gDNA.

V was pared by 5 bases and J by 4 bases, with 13 bases between. Germline CDR1 SGHRS, CDR2 YFSETQ. The CDR3 consists of 13 residues. In the original workflow: Nucleated cell number was recorded as an estimate derived from reference gene primer amplification. Clones were read by immunoSEQ multiplex PCR, and TCRdb kept only the in-frame ones, dropping some. Clone size and V and J calls were adopted from that table, with D and trimming inferred from the DNA. The repertoire holds fewer than 80,000 clones, with roughly four fifths as singletons. This receptor was taken from a woman older than 75 with acute or convalescent COVID-19. The specimen sequenced was peripheral blood. This sequence joins TRBV5-1 and TRBJ2-7; tentatively, D is TRBD1 (5 bases). CDR3 protein: CASSPGYGYEQYF. The DNA of the CDR3 is TGCGCCAGCAGTCCAGGGTATGGATACGAGCAGTACTTC. Full variable domain (rest looked up from reference TRBV5-1 and TRBJ2-7): KAGVTQTPRYLIKTRGQQVTLSCSPISGHRSVSWYQQTPGQGLQFLFEYFSETQRNKGNFPGRFSGRQFSNSRSEMNVSTLELGDSALYLCASSPGYGYEQYFGPGTRLTVT.